This TCR beta chain originates from a study of blood T cell repertoires in COVID-19. Study in general: Samples came from the United States, Italy and Spain, spanning acute and convalescent COVID-19. The cDNA or gDNA used as material had been derived from T cells, B-cell-depleted T cells, or PBMCs.

In the authors' methods: Reference gene primer amplification gave estimated nucleated cell counts. Sequenced by immunoSEQ multiplex PCR; TCRdb stores in-frame clones only, minus some. The DNA was the basis for D and trimming; V, J and clone size are from that table. Of approximately 100,000 clones in the sample, over 75% are singletons; the top ten hold over 10%. The V end was cut by 3 bases, the J end by 8 bases, with 13 bases between. In germline, CDR1 is MNHEY, CDR2 SVGAGI. The CDR3 covers 14 residues. This clone was seen once. V is TRBV6-5 and J is TRBJ1-4, with TRBD1 as a possible D gene (5 bases). The sample consisted of peripheral blood. The TCR comes from a human donor in a cohort sampled during active or convalescent COVID-19. CDR3 coding DNA: TGTGCCAGCAGTTATGGGTCCAGGGTGGAAAAACTGTTTTTT. It specifies CASSYGSRVEKLFF.